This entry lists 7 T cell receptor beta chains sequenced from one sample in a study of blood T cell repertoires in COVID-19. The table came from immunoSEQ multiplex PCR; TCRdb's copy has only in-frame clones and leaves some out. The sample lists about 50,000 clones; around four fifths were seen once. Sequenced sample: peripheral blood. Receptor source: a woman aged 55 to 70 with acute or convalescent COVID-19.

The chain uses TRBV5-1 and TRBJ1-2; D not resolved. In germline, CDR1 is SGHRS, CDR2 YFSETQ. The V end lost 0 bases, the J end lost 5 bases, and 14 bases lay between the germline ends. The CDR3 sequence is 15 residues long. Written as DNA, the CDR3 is TGCGCCAGCAGCTTGGACAGAGTCGATTCGTATGGCTACACCTTC. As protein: CASSLDRVDSYGYTF. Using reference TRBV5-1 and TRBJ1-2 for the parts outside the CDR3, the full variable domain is KAGVTQTPRYLIKTRGQQVTLSCSPISGHRSVSWYQQTPGQGLQFLFEYFSETQRNKGNFPGRFSGRQFSNSRSEMNVSTLELGDSALYLCASSLDRVDSYGYTFGSGTRLTVV.

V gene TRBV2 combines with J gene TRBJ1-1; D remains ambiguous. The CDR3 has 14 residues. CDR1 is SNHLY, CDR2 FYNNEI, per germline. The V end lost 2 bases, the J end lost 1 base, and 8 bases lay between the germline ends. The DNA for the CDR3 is TGTGCCAGCAGTGAATTTGGCAGGAACACTGAAGCTTTCTTT. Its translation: CASSEFGRNTEAFF. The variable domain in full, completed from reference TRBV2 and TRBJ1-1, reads EPEVTQTPSHQVTQMGQEVILRCVPISNHLYFYWYRQILGQKVEFLVSFYNNEISEKSEIFDDQFSVERPDGSNFTLKIRSTKLEDSAMYFCASSEFGRNTEAFFGQGTRLTVV.

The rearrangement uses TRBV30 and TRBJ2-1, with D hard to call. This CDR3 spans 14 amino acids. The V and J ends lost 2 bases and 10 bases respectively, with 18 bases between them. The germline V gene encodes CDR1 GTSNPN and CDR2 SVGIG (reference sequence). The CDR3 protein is CAWSLKGGVEEQFF. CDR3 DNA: TGTGCCTGGAGTCTTAAAGGCGGTGTCGAGGAGCAGTTCTTC.

CDR3 loop: CASSLTMGGGTDTQYF. In nucleotides, the CDR3 is TGCGCCAGCAGCCTAACGATGGGCGGGGGGACAGATACGCAGTATTTT. This chain connects TRBV5-1 to TRBJ2-3; TRBD2 matches at 8 bases. There are 16 residues in the CDR3. J gave up 3 bases and V 4 bases, and 10 bases lay outside the gene matches. CDR1 and CDR2 (germline): SGHRS, YFSETQ. Combining the CDR3 with reference TRBV5-1 and TRBJ2-3 gives the whole variable domain KAGVTQTPRYLIKTRGQQVTLSCSPISGHRSVSWYQQTPGQGLQFLFEYFSETQRNKGNFPGRFSGRQFSNSRSEMNVSTLELGDSALYLCASSLTMGGGTDTQYFGPGTRLTVL.

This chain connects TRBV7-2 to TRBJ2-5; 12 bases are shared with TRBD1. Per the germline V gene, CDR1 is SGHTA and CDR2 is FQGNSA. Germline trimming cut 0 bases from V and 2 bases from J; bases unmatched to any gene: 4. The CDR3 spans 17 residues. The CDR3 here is CASSLAGTGGSQETQYF. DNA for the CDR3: TGTGCCAGCAGCTTAGCGGGGACAGGGGGCTCTCAAGAGACCCAGTACTTC.

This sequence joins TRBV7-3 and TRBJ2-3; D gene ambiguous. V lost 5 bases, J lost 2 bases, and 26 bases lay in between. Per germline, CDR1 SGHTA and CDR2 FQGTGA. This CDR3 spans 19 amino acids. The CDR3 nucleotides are TGTGCCAGCAGCCGACGCCTACTCCTATGGTCAGACTCCACAGATACGCAGTATTTT. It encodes CASSRRLLLWSDSTDTQYF.

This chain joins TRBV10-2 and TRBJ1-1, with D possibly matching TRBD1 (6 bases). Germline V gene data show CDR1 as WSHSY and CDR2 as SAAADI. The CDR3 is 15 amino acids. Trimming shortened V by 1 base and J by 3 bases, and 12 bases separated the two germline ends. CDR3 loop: CASSELTGEDTEAFF. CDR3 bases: TGCGCCAGCAGTGAGTTGACAGGAGAAGACACTGAAGCTTTCTTT.